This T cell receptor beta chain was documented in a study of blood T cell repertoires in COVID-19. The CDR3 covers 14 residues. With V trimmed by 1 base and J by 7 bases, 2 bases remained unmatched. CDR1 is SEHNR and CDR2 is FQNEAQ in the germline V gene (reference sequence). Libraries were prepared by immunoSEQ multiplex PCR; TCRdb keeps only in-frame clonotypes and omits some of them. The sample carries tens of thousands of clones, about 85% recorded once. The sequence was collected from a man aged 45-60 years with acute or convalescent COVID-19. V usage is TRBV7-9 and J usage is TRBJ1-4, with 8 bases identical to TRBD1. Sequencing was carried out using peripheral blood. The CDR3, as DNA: TGTGCCAGCAGCTTAGGACAGGGGCCTGAAAAACTGTTTTTT. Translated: CASSLGQGPEKLFF.